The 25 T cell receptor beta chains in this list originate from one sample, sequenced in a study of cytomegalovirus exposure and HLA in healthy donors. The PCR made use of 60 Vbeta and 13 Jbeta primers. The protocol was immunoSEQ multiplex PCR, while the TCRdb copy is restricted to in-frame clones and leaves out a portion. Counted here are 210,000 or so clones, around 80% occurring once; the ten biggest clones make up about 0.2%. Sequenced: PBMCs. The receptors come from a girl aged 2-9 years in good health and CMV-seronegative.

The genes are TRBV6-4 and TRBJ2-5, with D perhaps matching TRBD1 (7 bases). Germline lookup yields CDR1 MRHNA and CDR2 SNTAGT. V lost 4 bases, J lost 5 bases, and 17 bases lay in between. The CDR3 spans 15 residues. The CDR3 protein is CASSAHRGGKETQYF. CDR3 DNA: TGTGCCAGCAGTGCCCACAGGGGAGGAAAGGAGACCCAGTACTTC.

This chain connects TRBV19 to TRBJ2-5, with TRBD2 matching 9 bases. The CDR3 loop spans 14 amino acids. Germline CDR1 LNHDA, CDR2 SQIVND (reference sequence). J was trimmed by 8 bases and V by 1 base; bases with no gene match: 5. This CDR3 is CASSIAASGETQYF. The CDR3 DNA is TGTGCCAGTAGTATAGCCGCTAGCGGGGAAACCCAGTACTTC.

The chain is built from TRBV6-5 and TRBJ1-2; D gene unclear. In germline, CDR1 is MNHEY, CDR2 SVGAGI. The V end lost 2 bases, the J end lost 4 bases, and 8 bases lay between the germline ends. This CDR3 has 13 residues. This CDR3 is CASSYGEGYGYTF. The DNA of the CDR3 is TGTGCCAGCAGTTACGGGGAGGGCTATGGCTACACCTTC.

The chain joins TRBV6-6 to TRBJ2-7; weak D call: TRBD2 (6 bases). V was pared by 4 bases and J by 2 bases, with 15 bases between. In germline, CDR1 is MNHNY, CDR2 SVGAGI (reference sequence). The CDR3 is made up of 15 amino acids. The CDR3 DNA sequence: TGTGCCAGCAGTTCTGGACTATTCTCCACCTACGAGCAGTACTTC. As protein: CASSSGLFSTYEQYF.

CDR3 loop: CASDRGLRETQYF. The CDR3 DNA follows: TGTGCCAGTGACAGGGGGCTCAGAGAGACCCAGTACTTC. The chain employs TRBV2 and TRBJ2-5; 10 bases are a match to TRBD1. Germline trimming cut 9 bases from V and 4 bases from J; bases unmatched to any gene: 5. Germline V lookup: CDR1 SNHLY, CDR2 FYNNEI. The CDR3 spans 13 residues.

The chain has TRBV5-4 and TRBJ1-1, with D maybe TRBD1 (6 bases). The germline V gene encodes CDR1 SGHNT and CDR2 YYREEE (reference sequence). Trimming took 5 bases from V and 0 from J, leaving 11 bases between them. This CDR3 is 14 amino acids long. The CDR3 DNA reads TGTGCCAGCAGATCTACAGGGCTGAACACTGAAGCTTTCTTT. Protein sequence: CASRSTGLNTEAFF.

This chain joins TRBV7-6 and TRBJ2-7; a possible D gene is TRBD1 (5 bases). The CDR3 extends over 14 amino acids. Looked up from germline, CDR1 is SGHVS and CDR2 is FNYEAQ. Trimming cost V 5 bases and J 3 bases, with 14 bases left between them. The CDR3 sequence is CASSPDSSRYEQYF. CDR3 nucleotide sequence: TGTGCCAGCAGCCCCGACAGTTCCCGCTACGAGCAGTACTTC.

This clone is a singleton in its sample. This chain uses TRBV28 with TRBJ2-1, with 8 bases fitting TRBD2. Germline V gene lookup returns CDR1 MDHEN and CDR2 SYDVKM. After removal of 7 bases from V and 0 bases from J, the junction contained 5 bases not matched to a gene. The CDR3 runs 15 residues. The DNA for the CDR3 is TGTGCCAGCATGGTAGCGGGACTCTCCTACAATGAGCAGTTCTTC. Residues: CASMVAGLSYNEQFF.

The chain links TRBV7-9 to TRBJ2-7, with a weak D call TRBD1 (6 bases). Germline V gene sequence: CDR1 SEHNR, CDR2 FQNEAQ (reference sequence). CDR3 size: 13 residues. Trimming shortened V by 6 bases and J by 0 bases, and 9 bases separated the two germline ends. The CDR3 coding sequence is TGTGCCAGCAGTCAGGGGCTCTCCTACGAGCAGTACTTC. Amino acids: CASSQGLSYEQYF.

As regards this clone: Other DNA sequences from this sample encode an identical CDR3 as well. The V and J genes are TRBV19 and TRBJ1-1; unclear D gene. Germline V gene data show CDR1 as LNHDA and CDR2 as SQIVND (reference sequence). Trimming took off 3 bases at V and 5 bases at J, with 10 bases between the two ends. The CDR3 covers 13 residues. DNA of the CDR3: TGTGCCAGTAGTATGGGAGGAAGTACTGAAGCTTTCTTT. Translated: CASSMGGSTEAFF.

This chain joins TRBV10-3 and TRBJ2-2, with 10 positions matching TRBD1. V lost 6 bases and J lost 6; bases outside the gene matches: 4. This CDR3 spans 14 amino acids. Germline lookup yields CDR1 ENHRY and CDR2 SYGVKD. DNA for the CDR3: TGTGCCATCAGCATAGACAGGGGGCCCGGGGAGCTGTTTTTT. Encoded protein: CAISIDRGPGELFF.

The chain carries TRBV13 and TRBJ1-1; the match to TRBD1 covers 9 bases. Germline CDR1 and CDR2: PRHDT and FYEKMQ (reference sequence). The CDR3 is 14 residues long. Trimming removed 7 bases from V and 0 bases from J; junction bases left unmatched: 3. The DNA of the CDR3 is TGTGCCAGCAAACAGGGGGCGTTGAACACTGAAGCTTTCTTT. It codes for CASKQGALNTEAFF. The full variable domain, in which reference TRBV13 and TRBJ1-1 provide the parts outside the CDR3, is AAGVIQSPRHLIKEKRETATLKCYPIPRHDTVYWYQQGPGQDPQFLISFYEKMQSDKGSIPDRFSAQQFSDYHSELNMSSLELGDSALYFCASKQGALNTEAFFGQGTRLTVV.

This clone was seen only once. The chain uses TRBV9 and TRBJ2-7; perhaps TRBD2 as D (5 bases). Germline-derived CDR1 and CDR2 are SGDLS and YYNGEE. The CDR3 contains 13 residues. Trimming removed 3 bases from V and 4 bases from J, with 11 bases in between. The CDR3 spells CASSGGSLYEQYF. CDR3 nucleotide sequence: TGTGCCAGCAGCGGTGGGAGTTTATACGAGCAGTACTTC.

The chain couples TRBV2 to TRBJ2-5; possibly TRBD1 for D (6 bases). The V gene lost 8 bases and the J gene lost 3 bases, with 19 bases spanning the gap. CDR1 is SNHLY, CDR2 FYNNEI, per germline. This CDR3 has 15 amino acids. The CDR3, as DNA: TGTGCCAGCGCCCGTGAGTGGGGGCTGAAAGAGACCCAGTACTTC. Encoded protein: CASAREWGLKETQYF.

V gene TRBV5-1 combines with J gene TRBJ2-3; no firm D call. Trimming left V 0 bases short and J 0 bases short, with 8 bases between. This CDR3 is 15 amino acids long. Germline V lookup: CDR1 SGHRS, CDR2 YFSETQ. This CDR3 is CASSLDRESTDTQYF. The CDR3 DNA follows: TGCGCCAGCAGCTTGGACAGAGAAAGCACAGATACGCAGTATTTT.

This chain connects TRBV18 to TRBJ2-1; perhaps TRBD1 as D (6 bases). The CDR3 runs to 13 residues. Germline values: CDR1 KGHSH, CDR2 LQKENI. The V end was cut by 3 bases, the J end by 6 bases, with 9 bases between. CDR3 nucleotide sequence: TGTGCCAGCTCACCTACAGGGTTCAATGAGCAGTTCTTC. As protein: CASSPTGFNEQFF.

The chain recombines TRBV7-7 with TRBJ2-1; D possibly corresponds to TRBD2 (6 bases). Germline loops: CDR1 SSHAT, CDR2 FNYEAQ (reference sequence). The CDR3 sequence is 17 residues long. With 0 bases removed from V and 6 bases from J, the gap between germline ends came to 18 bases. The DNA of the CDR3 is TGTGCCAGCAGCTTAGCGGGGATGGAGGGACTCGTCAATGAGCAGTTCTTC. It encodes CASSLAGMEGLVNEQFF.

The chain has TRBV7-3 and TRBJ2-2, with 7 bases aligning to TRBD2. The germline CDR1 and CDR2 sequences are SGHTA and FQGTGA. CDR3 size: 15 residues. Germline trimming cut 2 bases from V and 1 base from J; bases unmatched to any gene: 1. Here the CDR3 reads CASSLGGGNTGELFF. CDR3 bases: TGTGCCAGCAGCTTAGGCGGGGGGAACACCGGGGAGCTGTTTTTT.

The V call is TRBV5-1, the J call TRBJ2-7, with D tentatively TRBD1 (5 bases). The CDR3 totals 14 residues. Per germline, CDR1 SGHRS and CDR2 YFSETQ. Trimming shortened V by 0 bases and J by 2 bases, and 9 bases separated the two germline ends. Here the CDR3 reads CASSLEGNPYEQYF. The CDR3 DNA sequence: TGCGCCAGCAGCTTGGAGGGGAACCCCTACGAGCAGTACTTC.

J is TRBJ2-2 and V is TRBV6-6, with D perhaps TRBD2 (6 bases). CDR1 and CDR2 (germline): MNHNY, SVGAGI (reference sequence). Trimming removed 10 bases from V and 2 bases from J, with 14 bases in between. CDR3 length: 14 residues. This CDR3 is CATRRDFNTGELFF. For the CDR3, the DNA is TGTGCCACCCGCCGGGACTTCAACACCGGGGAGCTGTTTTTT.

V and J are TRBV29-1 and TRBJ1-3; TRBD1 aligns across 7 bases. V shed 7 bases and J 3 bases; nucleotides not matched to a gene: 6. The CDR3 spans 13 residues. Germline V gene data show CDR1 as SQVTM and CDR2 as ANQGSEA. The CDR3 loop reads CSAQGFFGNTIYF. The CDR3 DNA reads TGCAGCGCACAGGGGTTTTTTGGAAACACCATATATTTT. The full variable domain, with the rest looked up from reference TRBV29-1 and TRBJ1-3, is SAVISQKPSRDICQRGTSLTIQCQVDSQVTMMFWYRQQPGQSLTLIATANQGSEATYESGFVIDKFPISRPNLTFSTLTVSNMSPEDSSIYLCSAQGFFGNTIYFGEGSWLTVV.

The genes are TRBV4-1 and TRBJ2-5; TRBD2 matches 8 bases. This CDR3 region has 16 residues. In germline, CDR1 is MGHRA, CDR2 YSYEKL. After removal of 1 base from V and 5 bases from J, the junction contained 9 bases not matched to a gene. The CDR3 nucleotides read TGCGCCAGCAGCCAAGGGCAGCGGGGGCTGGGGGAGACCCAGTACTTC. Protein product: CASSQGQRGLGETQYF.

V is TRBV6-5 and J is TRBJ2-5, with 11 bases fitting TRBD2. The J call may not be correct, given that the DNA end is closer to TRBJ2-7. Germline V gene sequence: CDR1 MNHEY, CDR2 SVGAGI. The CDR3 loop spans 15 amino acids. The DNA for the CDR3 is TGTGCCAGCAGCCACCCGGGACTAGCGGTCTACGAGCAGTACTTC. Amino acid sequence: CASSHPGLAVYEQYF.

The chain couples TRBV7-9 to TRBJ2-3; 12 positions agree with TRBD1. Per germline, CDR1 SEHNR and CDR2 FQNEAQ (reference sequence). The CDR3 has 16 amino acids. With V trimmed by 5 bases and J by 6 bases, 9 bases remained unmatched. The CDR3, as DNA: TGTGCCAGCAGCGGGAGGGACAGGGGGCTAAGCGATACGCAGTATTTT. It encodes CASSGRDRGLSDTQYF.

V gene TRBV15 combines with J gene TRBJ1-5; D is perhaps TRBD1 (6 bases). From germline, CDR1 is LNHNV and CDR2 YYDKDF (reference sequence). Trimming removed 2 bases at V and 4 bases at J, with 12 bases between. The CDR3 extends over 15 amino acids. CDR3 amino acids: CATSRPDRENQPQHF. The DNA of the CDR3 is TGTGCCACCAGCAGACCGGACAGAGAGAATCAGCCCCAGCATTTT. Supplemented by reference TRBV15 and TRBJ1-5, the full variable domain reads DAMVIQNPRYQVTQFGKPVTLSCSQTLNHNVMYWYQQKSSQAPKLLFHYYDKDFNNEADTPDNFQSRRPNTSFCFLDIRSPGLGDTAMYLCATSRPDRENQPQHFGDGTRLSIL.